The 15 T cell receptor beta chains in this list originate from one sample, sequenced in a study of radiation and T cells in renal cell carcinoma. Treatment here: 15 Gy SBRT to primary tumor, nephrectomy 4 weeks later. This table comes from immunoSEQ multiplex PCR, and its TCRdb copy is limited to in-frame clones, with some not included. The table lists approximately 20,000 clones, roughly two thirds of them singletons. Here the sequenced sample was tumor tissue, taken from a patient whose treatment included radiotherapy and nephrectomy. These receptors were taken from a woman aged 70-85 years with renal cell carcinoma.

In its sample, this clone was seen a few times. The CDR3 loop is CASSGTAAEKPQHF. DNA for the CDR3: TGTGCCAGTAGTGGGACAGCGGCCGAGAAGCCCCAGCATTTT. The chain uses TRBV19 and TRBJ1-5; 7 bases are shared with TRBD1. The CDR3 length is 14 residues. Germline V gives CDR1 LNHDA, CDR2 SQIVND (reference sequence). Trimming removed 5 bases from V and 8 bases from J; junction bases left unmatched: 9.

This chain connects TRBV11-3 to TRBJ2-3, with 7 bases identical to TRBD1. V dropped 4 bases and J dropped 2; count of bases not matched to a gene: 6. Germline assignment: CDR1 SGHNT and CDR2 YENEEA. The CDR3 length is 15 residues. This CDR3 is CASSSGTEFTDTQYF. The CDR3 coding sequence is TGTGCCAGCAGCTCTGGGACAGAGTTCACAGATACGCAGTATTTT.

This clone was counted only a few times. The V gene is TRBV11-3, the J gene TRBJ2-5; D is perhaps TRBD2 (7 bases). This CDR3 is 14 amino acids long. Between the trimmed V and J ends, which lost 5 bases and 5 bases, there was a span of 15 bases. Looked up from germline, CDR1 is SGHNT and CDR2 is YENEEA. The CDR3 region is CASSGTRGAETQYF. The DNA for the CDR3 is TGTGCCAGCAGCGGTACCCGGGGGGCGGAGACCCAGTACTTC.

The V call is TRBV5-1, the J call TRBJ1-6, with D hard to call. Germline V gene lookup returns CDR1 SGHRS and CDR2 YFSETQ. Trimming stripped 0 bases from V and 7 bases from J, with 8 bases between. The CDR3 runs 14 residues. The CDR3 DNA reads TGCGCCAGCAGCTTGGCCGGGGTAAATTCACCCCTCCACTTT. Its translation: CASSLAGVNSPLHF. Filled out from reference TRBV5-1 and TRBJ1-6, the complete variable domain reads KAGVTQTPRYLIKTRGQQVTLSCSPISGHRSVSWYQQTPGQGLQFLFEYFSETQRNKGNFPGRFSGRQFSNSRSEMNVSTLELGDSALYLCASSLAGVNSPLHFGNGTRLTVT.

This chain joins TRBV29-1 and TRBJ2-7; possible D gene TRBD2, 5 bases. Germline-derived CDR1 and CDR2 are SQVTM and ANQGSEA. This CDR3 is built from 13 residues. Trimming removed 1 base at V and 1 base at J, with 8 bases between. CDR3 loop: CSVEVAGSYEQYF. DNA of the CDR3: TGCAGCGTTGAAGTGGCGGGTTCCTACGAGCAGTACTTC.

This clone is a singleton in its sample. V and J are TRBV6-6 and TRBJ2-4, with D perhaps being TRBD1 or TRBD2 (7 bases each). The CDR3 is 16 residues long. Germline V CDR1 and CDR2: MNHNY, SVGAGI (reference sequence). V was clipped by 7 bases and J by 6 bases, with 22 bases between them. The CDR3 loop reads CASMSREGARGNIQYF. CDR3 coding DNA: TGTGCCAGCATGTCTAGGGAGGGGGCTAGGGGAAACATTCAGTACTTC.

This clone occurred a few times. The chain uses TRBV19 and TRBJ1-1; D uncertain. CDR3 size: 14 residues. Trimming took off 5 bases at V and 4 bases at J, with 14 bases between the two ends. Germline-derived CDR1 and CDR2 are LNHDA and SQIVND (reference sequence). CDR3 region: CASSGSTRGTEAFF. CDR3 coding DNA: TGTGCCAGTAGTGGTTCGACGCGGGGCACTGAAGCTTTCTTT.

The chain combines TRBV27 with TRBJ1-6, with D hard to call. The CDR3 is 14 residues long. V shed 3 bases and J shed 3 bases, with 6 bases lying between them. The germline V gene encodes CDR1 MNHEY and CDR2 SMNVEV (reference sequence). The DNA of the CDR3 is TGTGCCAGCAGTTTGCCAGGCTATAATTCACCCCTCCACTTT. Translated: CASSLPGYNSPLHF.

The chain couples TRBV28 to TRBJ1-3; D not resolved. The V gene lost 3 bases and the J gene lost 7 bases, with 13 bases spanning the gap. CDR1 and CDR2 from the germline V gene are MDHEN and SYDVKM. CDR3 length equals 14 residues. CDR3: CASSLAQPGNTIYF. DNA of the CDR3: TGTGCCAGCAGTTTGGCACAGCCGGGGAACACCATATATTTT.

This chain joins TRBV5-8 and TRBJ1-5, with D possibly TRBD1 on 5 matching bases. The CDR3 is 14 amino acids. Germline V gene sequence: CDR1 SGHTS, CDR2 YDEGEE. Trimming pared 2 bases from V and 5 bases from J, leaving 11 bases between. This chain's CDR3 is CASSFGQGDQPQHF. The CDR3 bases are TGTGCCAGCAGCTTCGGCCAGGGCGATCAGCCCCAGCATTTT.

The chain uses TRBV6-5 and TRBJ2-1; the D call may be TRBD1 or TRBD2 (5 bases each). CDR1 and CDR2 from the germline V gene are MNHEY and SVGAGI. The CDR3 is 13 amino acids. The V end was cut by 7 bases, the J end by 0 bases, with 7 bases between. This CDR3 reads CASKGSSYNEQFF. In DNA form, the CDR3 reads TGTGCCAGCAAGGGGAGCTCCTACAATGAGCAGTTCTTC.

This clone was observed a single time. The chain joins TRBV7-2 to TRBJ1-6, with D unclear. The CDR3 is made up of 12 amino acids. The germline gives CDR1 SGHTA, CDR2 FQGNSA. V lost 2 bases, J lost 6 bases, and 2 bases lay in between. The CDR3 DNA is TGTGCCAGCAGCTTACCTAATTCACCCCTCCACTTT. Translation gives CASSLPNSPLHF.

CDR3 sequence reads: CASSQRTSGGGDTQYF. The CDR3 DNA is TGTGCCAGCAGCCAAAGGACTAGCGGGGGGGGAGATACGCAGTATTTT. The chain combines TRBV4-2 with TRBJ2-3; 15 bases are a match to TRBD2. Germline loops: CDR1 LGHNA, CDR2 YNFKEQ. Trimming took 2 bases from V and 5 from J; bases not matched to a gene: 2. This CDR3 is 16 amino acids long.

This clone was seen a few times. The chain recombines TRBV30 with TRBJ1-3; the D gene is possibly TRBD1 (5 bases). CDR1 is GTSNPN, CDR2 SVGIG, per germline (reference sequence). The V end was cut by 1 base, the J end by 4 bases, with 8 bases between. This CDR3 contains 13 residues. DNA of the CDR3: TGTGCCTGGAGTGAGGGGCAAGGAAACACCATATATTTT. The encoded protein is CAWSEGQGNTIYF.

This clone appeared a few times. The CDR3 sequence is CASSNRQGAGGNTIYF. The DNA for the CDR3 is TGTGCCAGCAGCAATCGACAGGGGGCTGGTGGAAACACCATATATTTT. The chain uses TRBV7-2 and TRBJ1-3; TRBD1 agrees at 10 bases. Germline V gives CDR1 SGHTA, CDR2 FQGNSA. With V trimmed by 5 bases and J by 3 bases, 7 bases remained unmatched. The CDR3 has 16 residues.